This T cell receptor (beta chain) derives from a study of blood T cells in healthy people across ages (dated by TCRdb to 2013 to 2016). A note on the overall study: In model experiments, template switching captured roughly one uniquely barcoded TCR beta cDNA molecule for every two T cells. Two additional independent replicas of 1 million unique cDNA reads from the same blood draw were analyzed for two donors (one aged 18 to 29 and one aged 80 or older). Donors of different ages were randomly distributed across sequencing lanes to avoid experimental bias. Using deep sequencing normalized with unique cDNA molecular identifiers, the study measured how TCR beta repertoire diversity changes with age. Four age groups were formed from the donors: young (average approximately 15 years), middle-aged (approximately 39), aged (62) and long-lived (82).

What the work shows at the level of the full study, not this receptor alone: Donor CMV infection status was unknown, potentially confounding age-related changes in expanded clonotypes. Compared with the aged group, the long-lived group had more naive CD4+ T cells, fewer expanded clones and increased TCR diversity, a pattern suggesting age selection. Observed TCR beta diversity correlated strongly with the percentage of naive T cells measured by flow cytometry. Since profiling was done on bulk unsorted PBMCs, naive and antigen-experienced compartments could not be conclusively compared. Observed TCR beta diversity per million T cells fell roughly linearly with age, and a significant reduction was already apparent by age about 36. Total diversity estimates from one million sequenced T cells were considered lower bounds and underestimates.

As encoded in the germline V gene, CDR1 is SGDLS while CDR2 is YYNGEE. The CDR3 starts with the cysteine, ends with the phenylalanine, and has 12 residues. CDR3 DNA is the only sequence kept; it has 36 bases, read in frame from the first base. The germline ends are 6 bases apart after V is trimmed by 3 bases and J by 4 bases. Systemically healthy Caucasian individuals from Russia, approximately 39 in total and aged roughly 6 to 100 years, were included as donors. Each donor gave about 9.7 milliliters of peripheral blood, drawn into EDTA-treated Vacutainer tubes. Ficoll-Paque density-gradient centrifugation was used to isolate PBMCs, with at least 7 million per sample. Total RNA, at least 6 micrograms per sample, was extracted from PBMCs with Trizol reagent. The percentages of naive CD45RAhigh/CD27high T cells were determined by flow cytometry on a PBMC aliquot from every donor. The library was built by means of 5' RACE. Instrument on record: Illumina HiSeq 2500. A second 7 to 11 cycle PCR used a sample-barcoded 5' primer and a J-beta primer mix. Each TCR beta cDNA molecule received a unique molecular identifier from a template-switch 5' adaptor carrying 12 random nucleotides. Each sample yielded at least 3 million CDR3-containing paired-end reads. First-strand cDNA synthesis was performed from all RNA using the Mint cDNA synthesis kit, with priming by a TRBC-specific oligonucleotide. Following uracil-DNA glycosylase treatment, a first 18-cycle PCR with universal primers M1SS and BC2_uni_R was performed on all cDNA. The authors' analysis ran thus. Each sample was normalized by randomly selecting 1 million high-quality reads, each carrying a distinct molecular identifier. Instead of being binned into consensus sequences, reads with shared molecular identifiers were discarded. MiTCR, run with a Q25 quality threshold and the strictest error-elimination algorithm, handled CDR3 identification, clonotype clustering and error correction. A nonparametric unseen species model with Euler transformation was used to estimate lower-bound total TCR beta diversity. Starting from the raw public reads, TCRdb applied fastp trimming at Q25, assembled clones with MiXCR and retained in-frame beta chains. Identical CDR3 protein sequences are pooled into one entry, listed with their most common genes and DNA. The authors' filters were not applied to this entry. The sample records 910,000 or so distinct CDR3 sequences, 45% to 60% of which are singletons. Clones ranked in the top ten supply over 20% of the sample.

In the case of this clonotype: The target of this receptor is not known. No base qualities exist here, and no much larger clone lies one base off it.

Sequencing was carried out using blood. In this chain, TRBV9 is recombined with TRBJ2-3; the D gene cannot be named for sure. The TCR was taken from a woman aged 60-75 years in good health. The DNA reads as follows: TGTGCCAGCAGCGCTACCCCAGATACGCAGTATTTT. Its protein reads: CASSATPDTQYF.